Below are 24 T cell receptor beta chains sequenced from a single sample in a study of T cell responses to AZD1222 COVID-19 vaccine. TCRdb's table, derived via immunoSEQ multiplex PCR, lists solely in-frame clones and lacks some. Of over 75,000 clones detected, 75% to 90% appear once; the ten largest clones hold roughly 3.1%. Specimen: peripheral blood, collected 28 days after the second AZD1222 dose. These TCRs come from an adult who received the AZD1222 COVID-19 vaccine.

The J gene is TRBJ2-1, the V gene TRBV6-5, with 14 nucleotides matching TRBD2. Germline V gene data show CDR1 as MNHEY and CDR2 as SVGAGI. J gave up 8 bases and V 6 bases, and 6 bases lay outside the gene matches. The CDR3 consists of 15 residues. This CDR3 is CASRAGLAGVDEQFF. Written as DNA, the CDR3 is TGTGCCAGCAGAGCGGGACTAGCGGGAGTCGATGAGCAGTTCTTC.

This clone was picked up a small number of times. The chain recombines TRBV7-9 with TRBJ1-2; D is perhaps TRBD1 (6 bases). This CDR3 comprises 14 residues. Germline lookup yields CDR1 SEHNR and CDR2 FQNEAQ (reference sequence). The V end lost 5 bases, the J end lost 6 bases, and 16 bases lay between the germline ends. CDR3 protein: CASSPSQGAHGYTF. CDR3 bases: TGTGCCAGCAGCCCGTCACAGGGAGCCCATGGCTACACCTTC.

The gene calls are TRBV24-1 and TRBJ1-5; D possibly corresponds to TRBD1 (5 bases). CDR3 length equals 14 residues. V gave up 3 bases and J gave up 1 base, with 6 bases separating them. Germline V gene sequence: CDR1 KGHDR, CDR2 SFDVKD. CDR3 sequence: CATSDRGSNQPQHF. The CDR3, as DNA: TGTGCCACCAGTGATCGGGGGAGCAATCAGCCCCAGCATTTT.

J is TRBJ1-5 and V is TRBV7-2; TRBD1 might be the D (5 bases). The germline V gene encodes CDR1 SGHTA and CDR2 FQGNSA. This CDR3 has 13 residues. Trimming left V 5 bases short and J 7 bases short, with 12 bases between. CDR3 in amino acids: CASSQQGQQPQHF. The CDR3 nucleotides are TGTGCCAGCAGCCAGCAGGGTCAACAGCCCCAGCATTTT.

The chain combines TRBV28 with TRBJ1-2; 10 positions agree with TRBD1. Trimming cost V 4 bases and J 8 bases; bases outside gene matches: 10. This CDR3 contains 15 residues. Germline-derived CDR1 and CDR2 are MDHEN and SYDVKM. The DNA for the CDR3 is TGTGCCAGCAGTTCTGGACAGGGGGAGGTACGAGGCTACACCTTC. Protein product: CASSSGQGEVRGYTF.

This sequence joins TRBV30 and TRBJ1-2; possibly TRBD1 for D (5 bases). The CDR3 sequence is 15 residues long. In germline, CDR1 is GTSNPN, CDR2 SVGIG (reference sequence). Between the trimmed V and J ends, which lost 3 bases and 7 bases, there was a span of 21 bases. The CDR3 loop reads CAWSVQLDGGGGYTF. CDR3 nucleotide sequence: TGTGCCTGGAGCGTACAACTCGACGGGGGAGGTGGCTACACCTTC.

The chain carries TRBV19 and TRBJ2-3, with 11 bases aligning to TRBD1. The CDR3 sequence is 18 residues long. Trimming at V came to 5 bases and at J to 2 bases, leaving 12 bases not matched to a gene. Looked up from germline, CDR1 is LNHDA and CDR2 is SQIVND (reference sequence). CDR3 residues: CASSLRAGTGGNTDTQYF. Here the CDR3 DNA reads TGTGCCAGTAGTTTACGCGCCGGGACAGGGGGGAACACAGATACGCAGTATTTT.

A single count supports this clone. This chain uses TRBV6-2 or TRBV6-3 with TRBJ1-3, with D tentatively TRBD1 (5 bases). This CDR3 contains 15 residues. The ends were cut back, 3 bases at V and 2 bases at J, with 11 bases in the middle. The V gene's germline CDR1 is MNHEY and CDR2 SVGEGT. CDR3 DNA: TGTGCCAGCAGTTATCGGGGCGCGACTGGAAACACCATATATTTT. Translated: CASSYRGATGNTIYF.

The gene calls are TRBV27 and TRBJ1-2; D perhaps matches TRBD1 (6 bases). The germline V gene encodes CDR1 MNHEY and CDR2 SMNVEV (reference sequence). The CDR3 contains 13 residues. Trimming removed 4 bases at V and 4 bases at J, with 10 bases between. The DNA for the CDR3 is TGTGCCAGCAGTTCCACAGGGTTCTATGGCTACACCTTC. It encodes CASSSTGFYGYTF.

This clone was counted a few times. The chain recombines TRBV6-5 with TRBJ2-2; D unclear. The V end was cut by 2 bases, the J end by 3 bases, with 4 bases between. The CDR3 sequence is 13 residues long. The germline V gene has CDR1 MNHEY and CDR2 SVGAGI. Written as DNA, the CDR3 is TGTGCCAGCAGTTACGATGACACCGGGGAGCTGTTTTTT. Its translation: CASSYDDTGELFF.

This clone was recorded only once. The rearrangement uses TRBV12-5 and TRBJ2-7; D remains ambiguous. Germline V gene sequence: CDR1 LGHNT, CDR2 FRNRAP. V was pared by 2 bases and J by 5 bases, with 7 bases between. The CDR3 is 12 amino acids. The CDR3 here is CASGLSVDEQYF. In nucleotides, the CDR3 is TGTGCTAGTGGTTTGTCGGTTGACGAGCAGTACTTC.

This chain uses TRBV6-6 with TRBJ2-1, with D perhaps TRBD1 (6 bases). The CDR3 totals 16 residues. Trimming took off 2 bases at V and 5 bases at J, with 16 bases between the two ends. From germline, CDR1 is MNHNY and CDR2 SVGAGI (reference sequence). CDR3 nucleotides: TGTGCCAGCAGTTACGCTTACGGGACAACAAACAATGAGCAGTTCTTC. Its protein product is CASSYAYGTTNNEQFF.

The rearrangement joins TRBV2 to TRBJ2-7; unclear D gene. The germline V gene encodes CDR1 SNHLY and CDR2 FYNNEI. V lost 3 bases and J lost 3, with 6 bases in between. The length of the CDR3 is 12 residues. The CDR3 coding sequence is TGTGCCAGCAGTGATGGTGGCTACGAGCAGTACTTC. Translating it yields CASSDGGYEQYF.

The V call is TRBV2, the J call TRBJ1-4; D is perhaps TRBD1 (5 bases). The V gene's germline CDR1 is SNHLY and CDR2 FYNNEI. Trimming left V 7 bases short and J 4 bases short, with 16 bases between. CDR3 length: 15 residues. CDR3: CASTPRRGNNEKLFF. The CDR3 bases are TGTGCCAGCACTCCTAGGAGGGGCAATAATGAAAAACTGTTTTTT.

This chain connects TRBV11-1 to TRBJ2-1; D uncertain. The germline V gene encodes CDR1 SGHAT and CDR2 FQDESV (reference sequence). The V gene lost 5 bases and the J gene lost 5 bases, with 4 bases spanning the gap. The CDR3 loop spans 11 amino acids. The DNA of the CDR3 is TGTGCCAGCAGCCCAGACAATGAGCAGTTCTTC. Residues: CASSPDNEQFF.

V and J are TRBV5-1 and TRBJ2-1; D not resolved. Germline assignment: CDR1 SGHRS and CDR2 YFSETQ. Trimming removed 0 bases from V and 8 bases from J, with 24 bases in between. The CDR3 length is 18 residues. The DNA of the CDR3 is TGCGCCAGCAGCTTGGTTAGGTGGCAGAACCAACGGGCGGATGAGCAGTTCTTC. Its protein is CASSLVRWQNQRADEQFF.

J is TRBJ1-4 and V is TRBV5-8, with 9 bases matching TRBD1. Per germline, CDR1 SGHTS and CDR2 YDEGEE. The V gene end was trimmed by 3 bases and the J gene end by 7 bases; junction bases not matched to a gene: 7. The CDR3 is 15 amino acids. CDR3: CASSWDDRGTEKLFF. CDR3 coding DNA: TGTGCCAGCAGCTGGGATGACAGGGGGACTGAAAAACTGTTTTTT.

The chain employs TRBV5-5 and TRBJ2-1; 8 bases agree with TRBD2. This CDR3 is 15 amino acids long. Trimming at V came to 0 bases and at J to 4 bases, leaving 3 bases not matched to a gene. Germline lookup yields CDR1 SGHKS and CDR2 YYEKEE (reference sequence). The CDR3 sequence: CASSLVSGIYNEQFF. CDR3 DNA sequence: TGTGCCAGCAGCTTGGTTAGCGGGATTTACAATGAGCAGTTCTTC. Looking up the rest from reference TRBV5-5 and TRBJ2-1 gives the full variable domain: DAGVTQSPTHLIKTRGQQVTLRCSPISGHKSVSWYQQVLGQGPQFIFQYYEKEERGRGNFPDRFSARQFPNYSSELNVNALLLGDSALYLCASSLVSGIYNEQFFGPGTRLTVL.

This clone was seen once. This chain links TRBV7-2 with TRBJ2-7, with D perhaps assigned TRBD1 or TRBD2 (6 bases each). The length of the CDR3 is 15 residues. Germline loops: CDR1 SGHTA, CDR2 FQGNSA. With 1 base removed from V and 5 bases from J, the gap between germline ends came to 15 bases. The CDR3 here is CASSLVGGNIDEQYF. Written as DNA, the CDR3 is TGTGCCAGCAGCTTAGTAGGGGGGAACATCGACGAGCAGTACTTC.

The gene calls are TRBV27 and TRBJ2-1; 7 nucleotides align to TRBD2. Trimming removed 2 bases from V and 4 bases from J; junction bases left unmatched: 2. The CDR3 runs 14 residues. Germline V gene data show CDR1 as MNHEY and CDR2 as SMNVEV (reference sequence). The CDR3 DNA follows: TGTGCCAGCAGTTTAGCGGGAGAATACAATGAGCAGTTCTTC. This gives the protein CASSLAGEYNEQFF.

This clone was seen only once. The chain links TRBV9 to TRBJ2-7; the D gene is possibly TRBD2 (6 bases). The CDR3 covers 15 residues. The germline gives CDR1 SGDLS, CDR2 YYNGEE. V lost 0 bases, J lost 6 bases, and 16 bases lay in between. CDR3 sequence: CASSVEAGSLGEQYF. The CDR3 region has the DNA TGTGCCAGCAGCGTAGAGGCGGGGTCCTTGGGCGAGCAGTACTTC.

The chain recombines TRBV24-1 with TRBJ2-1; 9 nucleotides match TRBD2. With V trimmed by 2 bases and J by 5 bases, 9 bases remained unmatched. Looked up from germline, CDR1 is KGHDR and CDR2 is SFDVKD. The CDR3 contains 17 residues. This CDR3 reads CATSDSLSGGPDNEQFF. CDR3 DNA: TGTGCCACCAGTGATTCCTTAAGCGGGGGGCCCGACAATGAGCAGTTCTTC.

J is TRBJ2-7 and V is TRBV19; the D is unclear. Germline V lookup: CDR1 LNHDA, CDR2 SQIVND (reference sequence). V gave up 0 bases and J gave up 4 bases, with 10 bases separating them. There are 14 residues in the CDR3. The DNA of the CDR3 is TGTGCCAGTAGTATAGATCGGAACCGGTACGAGCAGTACTTC. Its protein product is CASSIDRNRYEQYF.

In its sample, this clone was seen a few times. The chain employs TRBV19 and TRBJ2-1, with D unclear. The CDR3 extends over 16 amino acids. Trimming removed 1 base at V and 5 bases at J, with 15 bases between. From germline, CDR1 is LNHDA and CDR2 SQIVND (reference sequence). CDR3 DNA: TGTGCCAGTAGTATAGGCCCCTGGGGTGGGAACAATGAGCAGTTCTTC. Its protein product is CASSIGPWGGNNEQFF.